The 4 T cell receptor beta chains below were found in one sample sequenced in a study of blood T cell repertoires in COVID-19. Clones were sequenced by immunoSEQ multiplex PCR, and TCRdb holds only the in-frame ones, with some missing. There are a few hundred thousand clones in the sample; 75% to 90% occur only once, and approximately 8.3% lies in the top ten. Sequenced input: PBMCs or T cells enriched from blood (not recorded which). These receptors were taken from a woman aged 55-69 years who had recovered from COVID-19.

The chain employs TRBV2 and TRBJ1-2; 9 nucleotides align to TRBD1. Germline V CDR1 and CDR2: SNHLY, FYNNEI. CDR3 length: 17 amino acids. V lost 2 bases and J lost 4; bases outside the gene matches: 11. CDR3 bases: TGTGCCAGCAGTGAACAGGGGACAGGGCGAATTGGCTATGGCTACACCTTC. The encoded protein is CASSEQGTGRIGYGYTF.

This clone was counted once. J is TRBJ1-6 and V is TRBV2, with 8 positions matching TRBD1. V lost 6 bases, J lost 6 bases, and 4 bases stayed unmatched. CDR1 and CDR2 from the germline V gene are SNHLY and FYNNEI. This CDR3 is 14 amino acids long. The CDR3: CASRWTGSNSPLHF. DNA for the CDR3: TGTGCCAGCAGGTGGACAGGGTCTAATTCACCCCTCCACTTT. The full variable domain, rest sourced from reference TRBV2 and TRBJ1-6, is EPEVTQTPSHQVTQMGQEVILRCVPISNHLYFYWYRQILGQKVEFLVSFYNNEISEKSEIFDDQFSVERPDGSNFTLKIRSTKLEDSAMYFCASRWTGSNSPLHFGNGTRLTVT.

The genes are TRBV6-5 and TRBJ1-1; perhaps TRBD1 as D (6 bases). CDR3 size: 13 residues. V was cut by 6 bases and J by 5 bases, with 13 bases left in between. The germline V gene has CDR1 MNHEY and CDR2 SVGAGI. This CDR3 reads CASRRGGETEAFF. DNA of the CDR3: TGTGCCAGCAGGCGAGGGGGGGAGACTGAAGCTTTCTTT.

The genes are TRBV6-5 and TRBJ2-7; D is possibly TRBD1 (5 bases). V gave up 4 bases and J gave up 4 bases, with 17 bases separating them. The germline gives CDR1 MNHEY, CDR2 SVGAGI. There are 15 residues in the CDR3. The CDR3 is CASSSQRGMAYEQYV. DNA of the CDR3: TGTGCCAGCAGTTCGCAAAGGGGAATGGCTTACGAGCAGTACGTC.